The present entry profiles one TCR beta chain with its context. The antigen is unknown. The entry originates in a study of cytomegalovirus exposure and HLA in healthy donors. PCR primers comprised 60 Vbeta and 13 Jbeta primers. TCRdb's copy holds only in-frame clones and misses some; the assay was immunoSEQ multiplex PCR. The table records 180,000 or so clones, approximately 86% of them present only once. This CDR3 comprises 15 residues. Germline CDR1 SGHRS, CDR2 YFSETQ. V dropped 0 bases and J dropped 10 bases, with 19 bases sitting between them. Findings of the study overall: Among TCR beta chains, those listed as cytomegalovirus-associated numbered around 180. A later analysis linked a missense variant in DCLRE1C to the trimming of TCR beta V and J genes. Within an earlier analysis, most TCR beta V segments proved productive either about 87% or about 30% of the time.

Healthy donors of bone marrow made up the group. Sequenced sample: PBMCs. The TCR was taken from a woman aged 25 to 45 in good health and CMV-seronegative. The gene calls are TRBV5-1 and TRBJ1-2, with D hard to call. Here the CDR3 reads CASSLVVSGRVVYTF. In DNA form, the CDR3 reads TGCGCCAGCAGCTTGGTCGTATCGGGGAGGGTCGTCTACACCTTC.